Included here is one T cell receptor (beta chain) sequence, with context. The antigen is undetermined. This entry is derived from a study of Ad26.COV2.S vaccination and SARS-CoV-2 variants. Study-level results: Considerable breadth of spike-specific CD8+ and CD4+ T cell responses has reportedly been documented following vaccination. Individuals receiving vaccine had higher spike-specific TCR breadth than placebo recipients did. From the TCR breadth and depth analyses, total T cell responses may have been underestimated. It was found that vaccine and placebo recipients had similar non-spike TCR breadth.

The germline CDR1 and CDR2 sequences are MNHEY and SVGAGI. This CDR3 has 14 amino acids. V dropped 7 bases and J dropped 5; count of bases not matched to a gene: 8. Only in-frame clones appear in the TCRdb table, and some are missing; sequencing was by immunoSEQ multiplex PCR. The sample records 150,000 to 200,000 clones, about 83% being singletons. The sequenced sample was peripheral blood, obtained after recovery from COVID-19. The chain joins TRBV6-5 to TRBJ2-7; 10 bases match TRBD1. The TCR originated in a human donor who had recovered from COVID-19. The CDR3 loop reads CASKIDRGHNEQYF. The CDR3 region has the DNA TGTGCCAGCAAGATTGACAGGGGGCACAACGAGCAGTACTTC.